This TCR beta chain was sequenced for a study of T cells in Graves' hyperthyroidism and ophthalmopathy. This clonotype was observed many times. This CDR3 has 14 residues. The junction had 9 bases not matched to a gene; V was cut back by 6 bases and J by 6 bases. The germline gives CDR1 DFQATT, CDR2 SNEGSKA (reference sequence). RNA transcripts gave rise to amplified TCR beta CDR3 regions. HTBI primers were the set used in a first-round RT-PCR of the TCR CDR3. TCRdb re-derived calls from the multiplex PCR reads in MiXCR, one entry per CDR3 protein. The repertoire holds about 570,000 distinct CDR3 sequences, with about 43% as singletons.

The V gene is TRBV20-1, the J gene TRBJ1-5; 9 bases are a match to TRBD1. The sequenced sample was peripheral blood or thyroid tissue (not recorded which). This TCR came from an adult woman with Graves' disease, either hyperthyroidism or ophthalmopathy (not recorded which). The CDR3 DNA is TGCAGTGCAAACCCCGGGACAGGGAGTCAGCCCCAGCATTTT. Encoded protein: CSANPGTGSQPQHF.